Listed here is a single T cell receptor (beta chain). The antigen is unknown. The entry originates in a study of T cell repertoires in aging, cancer and after chemotherapy. Turning to the study itself: Paired samples before and after chemotherapy came from glioblastoma patients receiving temozolomide-based therapy. The full dataset contained 8.5 million to 10 million TCR reads.

Amplification of TCR beta used genomic DNA extracted from peripheral blood. A mixed TRB-A/B primer pool amplified rearranged TRB by multiplex touch-down PCR. MiXCR, run by TCRdb on the multiplex PCR reads, gives a single entry per CDR3 protein. The data show about 2,900 distinct CDR3 sequences, 28% seen once. Whole-study results and caveats: Median generation probability rose over the chemotherapy interval in each cancer cohort, suggesting rebound thymic output. Compared with age-matched healthy donors, untreated hematological or solid cancer patients showed higher blood TCR clonality.

Sequences were obtained from blood. This receptor was identified in a human donor with a solid tumor.

The CDR3 sequence is CASSLRSNQPQHF. DNA for the CDR3: TGTGCCAGCAGCTTGAGGAGCAATCAGCCCCAGCATTTT. The V and J genes are TRBV7-2 and TRBJ1-5; no reliable D call. Per germline, CDR1 SGHTA and CDR2 FQGNSA. Deletions cut 3 bases from V and 1 base from J, with 4 bases between. The CDR3 is 13 amino acids.